Listed here are 6 T cell receptor beta chains from one sample, sequenced in a study of beta chain features in type 1 diabetes. Expressed TCRB transcripts were sequenced because the entire RNA isolate underwent reverse transcription. Assay used: immunoSEQ multiplex PCR; TCRdb lists only in-frame clones, some missing. In the table there are about 110,000 clones, approximately 39% of which are singletons. Sequencing was carried out using stem cell memory CD4+ T cells from blood. These receptors were collected from a woman younger than 30 in good health.

This clone was counted a few times. The chain couples TRBV18 to TRBJ2-1; 11 positions agree with TRBD1. The CDR3 contains 14 residues. Looked up from germline, CDR1 is KGHSH and CDR2 is LQKENI. V gave up 3 bases and J gave up 6 bases; unmatched junction bases: 1. This chain's CDR3 is CASSPGTGGNEQFF. CDR3 bases: TGTGCCAGCTCACCTGGGACAGGGGGCAATGAGCAGTTCTTC.

The J gene is TRBJ1-5, the V gene TRBV7-6; D remains unclear. This CDR3 has 14 residues. Germline CDR1 is SGHVS and CDR2 is FNYEAQ. V shed 1 base and J shed 8 bases, with 12 bases lying between them. The CDR3 DNA reads as TGTGCCAGCAGCTTAGGAGGGTATGAAAAGCCCCAGCATTTT. This sequence encodes CASSLGGYEKPQHF.

This chain connects TRBV19 to TRBJ2-7; possible D gene TRBD1, 5 bases. The CDR3 has 13 residues. Germline V gene data show CDR1 as LNHDA and CDR2 as SQIVND (reference sequence). V lost 6 bases to trimming and J lost 6 bases, with 15 bases between them. In DNA, the CDR3 is TGTGCCAGTAGCCCCGGCCGCAGGGTCGAGCAGTACTTC. This gives the protein CASSPGRRVEQYF.

The gene calls are TRBV5-1 and TRBJ2-7, with TRBD1 matching over 11 bases. Germline V gene sequence: CDR1 SGHRS, CDR2 YFSETQ. The CDR3 runs 12 residues. Unmatched junction bases numbered 2, after V lost 6 bases and J lost 6 bases. Here the CDR3 reads CASKGTGGEQYF. The DNA of the CDR3 is TGCGCCAGCAAAGGGACAGGGGGCGAGCAGTACTTC.

The chain carries TRBV7-3 and TRBJ2-2; 10 bases map to TRBD2. The germline V gene has CDR1 SGHTA and CDR2 FQGTGA. V lost 2 bases to trimming and J lost 6 bases; unmatched junction nucleotides: 3. This CDR3 contains 15 residues. DNA of the CDR3: TGTGCCAGCAGCTTATACGGGACTAGCGCCGGGGAGCTGTTTTTT. Protein product: CASSLYGTSAGELFF.

This chain connects TRBV6-5 to TRBJ1-5; TRBD1 agrees at 11 bases. V trimming: 2 bases; J trimming: 5 bases; junction bases outside the gene matches: 2. Germline V lookup: CDR1 MNHEY, CDR2 SVGAGI. The CDR3 loop spans 15 amino acids. The CDR3 nucleotides read TGTGCCAGCAGTTACAGGACAGGGGGCGATCAGCCCCAGCATTTT. This encodes CASSYRTGGDQPQHF.